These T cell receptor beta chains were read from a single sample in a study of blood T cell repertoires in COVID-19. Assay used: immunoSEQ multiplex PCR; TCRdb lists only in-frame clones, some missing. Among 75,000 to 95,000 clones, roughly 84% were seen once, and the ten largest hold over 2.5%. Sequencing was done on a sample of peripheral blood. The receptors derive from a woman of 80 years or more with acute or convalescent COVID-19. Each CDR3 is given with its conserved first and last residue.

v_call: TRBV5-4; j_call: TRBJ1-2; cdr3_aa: CASSFPRGGVNYGYTF
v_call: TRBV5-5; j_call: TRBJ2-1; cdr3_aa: CASSASPDREQFF
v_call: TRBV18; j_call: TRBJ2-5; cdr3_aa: CASRPFDTQETQYF
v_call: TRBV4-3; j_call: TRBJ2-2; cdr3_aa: CASSQGAAGASTGELFF
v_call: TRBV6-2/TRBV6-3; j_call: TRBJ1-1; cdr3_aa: CASSYTGRDIEAFF
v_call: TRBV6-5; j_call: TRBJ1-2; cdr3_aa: CATLNYGYTF
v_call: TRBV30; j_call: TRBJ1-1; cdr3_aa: CAWRARGDTMNTEAFF
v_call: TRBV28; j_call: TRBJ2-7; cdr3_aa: CASSLTGEVYEQYF
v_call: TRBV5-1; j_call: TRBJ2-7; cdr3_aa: CASSLPSTLAGVEEQYF
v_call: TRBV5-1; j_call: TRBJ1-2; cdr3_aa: CASSPGTATNYGYTF
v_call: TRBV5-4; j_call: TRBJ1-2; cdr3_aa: CASSLEGQASPHGYTF
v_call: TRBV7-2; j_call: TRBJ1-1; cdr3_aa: CASSLGGATEAFF
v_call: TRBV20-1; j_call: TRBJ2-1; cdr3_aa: CSAGKYNEQFF
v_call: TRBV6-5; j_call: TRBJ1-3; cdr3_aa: CASSYGARRSGNTIYF
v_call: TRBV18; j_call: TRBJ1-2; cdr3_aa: CASSQRTGTGYTF
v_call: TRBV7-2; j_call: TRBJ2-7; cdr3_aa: CASSPRHLGVYEQYF
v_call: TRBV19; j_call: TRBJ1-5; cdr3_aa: CATRGTAYVQPQHF
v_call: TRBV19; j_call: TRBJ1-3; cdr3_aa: CASSITGAYSGNTIYF
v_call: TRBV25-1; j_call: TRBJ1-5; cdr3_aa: CASSGTRGSNQPQHF
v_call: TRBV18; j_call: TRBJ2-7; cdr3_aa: CASSTTSGTYEQYF
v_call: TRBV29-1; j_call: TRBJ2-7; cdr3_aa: CSATGGGSYEQYF
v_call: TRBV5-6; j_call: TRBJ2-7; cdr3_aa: CASSLQAVSYEQYF
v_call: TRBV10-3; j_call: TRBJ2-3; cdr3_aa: CAISETSGGFSDTQYF
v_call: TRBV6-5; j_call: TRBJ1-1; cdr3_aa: CASSSTGMNTEAFF
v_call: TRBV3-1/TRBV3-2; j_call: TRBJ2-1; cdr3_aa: CASSQESGVSSYNEQFF
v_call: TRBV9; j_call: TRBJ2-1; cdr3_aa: CASSDVGVNEQFF
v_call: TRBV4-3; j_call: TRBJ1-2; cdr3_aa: CASRPTGFINYGYTF
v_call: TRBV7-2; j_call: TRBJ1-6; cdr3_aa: CASSLEVAGSPLHF
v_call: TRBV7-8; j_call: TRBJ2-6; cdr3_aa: CASSLDRGSGANVLTF
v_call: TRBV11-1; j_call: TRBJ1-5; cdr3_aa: CASSLNQGLCNQPQHF
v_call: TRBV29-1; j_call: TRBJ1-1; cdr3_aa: CSVEVAISNTEAFF
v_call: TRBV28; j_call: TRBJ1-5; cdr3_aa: CASSLSQGSNQPQHF
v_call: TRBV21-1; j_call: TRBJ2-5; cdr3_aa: CASSKVLGTSGSPETQYF
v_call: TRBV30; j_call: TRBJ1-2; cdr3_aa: CAWNPQSNYGYTF
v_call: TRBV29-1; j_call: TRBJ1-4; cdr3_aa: CSVETGPNEKLFF
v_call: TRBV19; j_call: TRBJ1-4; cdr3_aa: CASSENIPGTGLEKLFF
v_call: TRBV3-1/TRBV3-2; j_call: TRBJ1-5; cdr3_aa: CASSQEMGTGKVFIDSNQPQHF
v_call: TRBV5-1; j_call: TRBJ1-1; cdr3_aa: CASTDSVPWTEAFF
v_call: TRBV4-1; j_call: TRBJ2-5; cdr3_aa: CASSQETGTSGGAQETQYF
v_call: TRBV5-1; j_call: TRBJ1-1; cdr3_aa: CASSLGTGQITEAFF
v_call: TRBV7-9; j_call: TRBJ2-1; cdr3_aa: CASSRSSYNEQFF
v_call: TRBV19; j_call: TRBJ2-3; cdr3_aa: CASSILDRGRDTQYF
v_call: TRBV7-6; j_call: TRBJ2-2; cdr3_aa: CASLGGVNTGELFF
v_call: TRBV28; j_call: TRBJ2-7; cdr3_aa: CASSSPRQVGYEQYF
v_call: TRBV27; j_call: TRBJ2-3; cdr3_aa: CASSLGAGGPDTQYF
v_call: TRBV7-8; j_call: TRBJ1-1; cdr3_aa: CASSLTPLGAFF
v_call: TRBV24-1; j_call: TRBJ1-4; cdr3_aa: CATSDAGSGDEKLFF
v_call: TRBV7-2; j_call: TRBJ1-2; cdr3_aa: CASSLGSLSNYGYTF
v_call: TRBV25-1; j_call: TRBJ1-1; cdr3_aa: CASSEWEGRGLQEAFF
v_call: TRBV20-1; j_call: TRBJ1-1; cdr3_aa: CSARQDTEAFF
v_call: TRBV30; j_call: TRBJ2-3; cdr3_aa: CAWTGGFSTDTQYF
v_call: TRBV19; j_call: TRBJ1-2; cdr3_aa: CASNPTGGHYGYTF
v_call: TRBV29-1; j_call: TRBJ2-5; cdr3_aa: CSVGLSQETQYF
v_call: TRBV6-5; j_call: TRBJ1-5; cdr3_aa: CASRTGNNQPQHF
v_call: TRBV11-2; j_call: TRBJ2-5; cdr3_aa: CASSLVAGGHQETQYF